The 11 T cell receptor beta chains given below trace back to one sample, sequenced in a study of CD8+ T cells in alopecia areata. The treatment was: oral pan-JAK inhibitor, 5-10 mg twice daily. Once RNA had been extracted, it was reverse transcribed into cDNA to act as the sequencing template. Assay used: immunoSEQ multiplex PCR; TCRdb lists only in-frame clones, some missing. The data hold approximately 110,000 clones, with around three fifths observed a single time. This sample comprised CD4+ T cells sorted from blood, obtained at week 24, from a patient treated with tofacitinib. Every receptor here comes from a human donor with alopecia areata.

The chain joins TRBV7-2 to TRBJ2-1; 8 bases map to TRBD2. The junction had 9 bases not matched to a gene; V was cut back by 2 bases and J by 6 bases. This CDR3 region has 16 residues. Germline CDR1 reads SGHTA; CDR2 reads FQGNSA. For the CDR3, the DNA is TGTGCCAGCAGCTTATCAGTGGCTAGCGGGCTCAATGAGCAGTTCTTC. Translation gives CASSLSVASGLNEQFF.

The rearrangement joins TRBV5-8 to TRBJ2-7; tentatively, D is TRBD1 (5 bases). CDR1 SGHTS and CDR2 YDEGEE come from the germline V gene. This CDR3 contains 15 residues. The germline V and J ends were trimmed by 4 bases and 3 bases, with 17 bases remaining between them. This chain's CDR3 is CASSPWRRADYEQYF. The CDR3 DNA reads TGTGCCAGCAGCCCGTGGCGCAGGGCCGACTACGAGCAGTACTTC.

In its sample, this clone was seen a few times. The chain uses TRBV19 and TRBJ1-1; 7 bases are a match to TRBD1. V was clipped by 3 bases and J by 11 bases; unmatched bases: 15. Per the germline V gene, CDR1 is LNHDA and CDR2 is SQIVND (reference sequence). This CDR3 contains 15 residues. Here the CDR3 reads CASSMSEYRVQGAFF. CDR3 bases: TGTGCCAGTAGTATGTCGGAGTATAGAGTACAGGGGGCTTTCTTT.

In this sample, this clone turned up a few times. The chain has TRBV30 and TRBJ1-5, with D perhaps matching TRBD1 (5 bases). The germline CDR1 and CDR2 sequences are GTSNPN and SVGIG (reference sequence). This CDR3 has 14 residues. Trimming left V 1 base short and J 3 bases short, with 10 bases between. CDR3 DNA sequence: TGTGCCTGGAGTGCAGGGTTTTACAATCAGCCCCAGCATTTT. Its protein is CAWSAGFYNQPQHF.

The chain joins TRBV11-2 to TRBJ2-3; TRBD2 aligns across 13 bases. Germline trimming cut 4 bases from V and 6 bases from J; bases unmatched to any gene: 7. Germline CDR1 is SGHAT and CDR2 is FQNNGV. The CDR3 length is 16 residues. The CDR3 loop reads CASSSTSGGAGDTQYF. As DNA, the CDR3 is TGTGCCAGCAGCTCTACTAGCGGGGGGGCAGGTGATACGCAGTATTTT.

The chain links TRBV30 to TRBJ1-6, with D maybe TRBD1 (5 bases). Trimming took off 8 bases at V and 5 bases at J, with 10 bases between the two ends. The CDR3 runs 12 residues. Germline loops: CDR1 GTSNPN, CDR2 SVGIG (reference sequence). Written as DNA, the CDR3 is TGTGCCCGGGGGAGGGATAATTCACCCCTCCACTTT. Residues: CARGRDNSPLHF.

The rearrangement uses TRBV5-1 and TRBJ2-1, with D perhaps matching TRBD2 (6 bases). CDR1 SGHRS and CDR2 YFSETQ come from the germline V gene. This CDR3 is built from 14 residues. V lost 0 bases and J lost 6, with 10 bases in between. The CDR3 is CASSLVPGGNEQFF. The CDR3 DNA sequence: TGCGCCAGCAGCTTGGTCCCCGGGGGCAATGAGCAGTTCTTC.

The rearrangement joins TRBV4-3 to TRBJ1-4; D is unclear. V lost 0 bases and J 6 bases, leaving 23 bases between the germline ends. The CDR3 totals 19 residues. The germline CDR1 and CDR2 sequences are LGHNA and YSLEER. The chain's CDR3 is CASSQEGSGSLVVDEKLFF. The CDR3 coding sequence is TGCGCCAGCAGCCAAGAAGGATCCGGGAGCCTTGTTGTCGATGAAAAACTGTTTTTT.

The V gene is TRBV6-5, the J gene TRBJ2-7; TRBD2 agrees at 8 bases. V gave up 7 bases and J gave up 5 bases; unmatched junction bases: 13. The CDR3 is made up of 15 amino acids. The germline V gene has CDR1 MNHEY and CDR2 SVGAGI. The CDR3 spells CASTTLGGVWHEQYF. CDR3 in DNA: TGTGCCAGCACTACTCTCGGGGGGGTCTGGCACGAGCAGTACTTC.

This clone was detected only once. The genes are TRBV9 and TRBJ1-2, with a tentative D call TRBD1 (5 bases). Trimming shortened V by 4 bases and J by 4 bases, and 8 bases separated the two germline ends. The CDR3 sequence is 12 residues long. CDR1 and CDR2 from the germline V gene are SGDLS and YYNGEE. The CDR3 DNA is TGTGCCAGCAGCCAGGGTGCCTATGGCTACACCTTC. This sequence encodes CASSQGAYGYTF.

This chain joins TRBV30 and TRBJ1-1; TRBD1 aligns across 7 bases. CDR3 length equals 15 residues. Germline V gives CDR1 GTSNPN, CDR2 SVGIG (reference sequence). J lost 7 bases, V lost 2 bases, and 13 bases had no gene match. CDR3: CAWSLQGGPGVEAFF. The CDR3 nucleotides read TGTGCCTGGAGTCTTCAGGGGGGGCCTGGGGTTGAAGCTTTCTTT.